A single sample is the source of the 27 T cell receptor beta chains below, sequenced in a study of cytomegalovirus exposure and HLA in healthy donors. The PCR contained 60 Vbeta and 13 Jbeta primers. The protocol was immunoSEQ multiplex PCR, while the TCRdb copy is restricted to in-frame clones and leaves out a portion. The sample has about 72,000 clones; around 70% are singletons. What was sequenced was PBMCs. Source of these receptors: a man aged 35 to 55 in good health and CMV-seropositive.

The chain has TRBV11-3 and TRBJ1-2, with D possibly TRBD1 on 6 matching bases. Trimming cost V 5 bases and J 8 bases, with 18 bases left between them. CDR3 size: 14 residues. Germline V gene lookup returns CDR1 SGHNT and CDR2 YENEEA. The CDR3 region has the DNA TGTGCCAGCAGCCGCGGACAGACCTTCGGGGGCTACACCTTC. Protein product: CASSRGQTFGGYTF.

This clone was seen a handful of times. This chain links TRBV2 with TRBJ1-1; weak D call: TRBD1 (5 bases). Germline V gene data show CDR1 as SNHLY and CDR2 as FYNNEI. The CDR3 is 13 residues long. Trimming left V 4 bases short and J 3 bases short, with 9 bases between. The DNA for the CDR3 is TGTGCCAGCAGTGTTTCGGGGGACACTGAAGCTTTCTTT. This gives the protein CASSVSGDTEAFF.

This clone was seen only once. The chain combines TRBV5-1 with TRBJ2-1; the match to TRBD2 covers 8 bases. CDR1 is SGHRS and CDR2 is YFSETQ in the germline V gene. The J segment lost 10 bases and the V segment lost 4 bases, leaving 13 bases of the junction unmatched. CDR3 length: 15 amino acids. The CDR3 coding sequence is TGCGCCAGCAGCCTGGGACTAGAGTGGGGTACAGAGCAGTTCTTC. It is translated as CASSLGLEWGTEQFF.

The chain has TRBV19 and TRBJ2-3; 8 bases are a match to TRBD1. The CDR3 covers 15 residues. Germline CDR1 and CDR2: LNHDA and SQIVND (reference sequence). Losses at the gene ends were 7 bases for V and 3 bases for J; bases not matched to a gene: 9. In DNA form, the CDR3 reads TGTGCCAGTACGACAGGGGCGGTGGGTACAGATACGCAGTATTTT. This codes for CASTTGAVGTDTQYF.

The chain has TRBV6-1 and TRBJ1-1, with D perhaps matching TRBD1 (6 bases). Germline V lookup: CDR1 MNHNS, CDR2 SASEGT. The length of the CDR3 is 12 residues. V lost 8 bases and J 5 bases, leaving 12 bases between the germline ends. The CDR3 nucleotides read TGTGCCAGCGACAGGCTGCTAACTGAAGCTTTCTTT. Its protein product is CASDRLLTEAFF.

The chain carries TRBV6-9 and TRBJ2-1, with 7 bases matching TRBD1. CDR1 and CDR2 from the germline V gene are MNHGY and SVAAGI. CDR3 length: 16 amino acids. V was clipped by 7 bases and J by 4 bases; unmatched bases: 13. Written as DNA, the CDR3 is TGTGCCAGCAACGAACTCCCGGGACAGCCTTACAATGAGCAGTTCTTC. Protein sequence: CASNELPGQPYNEQFF.

V gene TRBV9 combines with J gene TRBJ2-5; D uncertain. CDR1 is SGDLS and CDR2 is YYNGEE in the germline V gene. The CDR3 extends over 13 amino acids. Trimming cost V 4 bases and J 3 bases, with 10 bases left between them. The CDR3 DNA follows: TGTGCCAGCAGCCAAACATATAAAGAGACCCAGTACTTC. Protein sequence: CASSQTYKETQYF.

This clone was observed a few times. J is TRBJ2-1 and V is TRBV7-8, with a tentative D call TRBD2 (5 bases). The CDR3 has 16 amino acids. Per the germline V gene, CDR1 is SGHVS and CDR2 is FQNEAQ. V was pared by 0 bases and J by 0 bases, with 9 bases between. The CDR3 DNA sequence: TGTGCCAGCAGCTTAGCGCACGAGGGCTCCTACAATGAGCAGTTCTTC. Its translation: CASSLAHEGSYNEQFF.

The chain uses TRBV29-1 and TRBJ2-3; D unclear. This CDR3 contains 13 residues. The V gene's germline CDR1 is SQVTM and CDR2 ANQGSEA. V shed 3 bases and J shed 5 bases, with 12 bases lying between them. Here the CDR3 reads CSVEAPSGDTQYF. CDR3 in DNA: TGCAGCGTTGAGGCCCCATCGGGAGATACGCAGTATTTT.

This clone was seen only once. The V call is TRBV4-3, the J call TRBJ1-1; a weak D match, TRBD1 (5 bases). This CDR3 is built from 13 residues. The V gene's germline CDR1 is LGHNA and CDR2 YSLEER. Trimming removed 7 bases at V and 4 bases at J, with 13 bases between. The DNA for the CDR3 is TGCGCCAGCACCCGCGGGGGGAGCACTGAAGCTTTCTTT. It codes for CASTRGGSTEAFF.

The chain uses TRBV7-8 and TRBJ1-1; D remains ambiguous. The V and J ends lost 5 bases and 0 bases respectively, with 7 bases between them. The CDR3 runs to 13 residues. Germline-derived CDR1 and CDR2 are SGHVS and FQNEAQ. DNA of the CDR3: TGTGCCAGCAGCGGCAGGTTGAACACTGAAGCTTTCTTT. It yields the protein CASSGRLNTEAFF.

This chain links TRBV5-1 with TRBJ1-1; possibly TRBD1 for D (6 bases). The CDR3 spans 14 residues. CDR1 is SGHRS and CDR2 is YFSETQ in the germline V gene. Trimming stripped 2 bases from V and 5 bases from J, with 13 bases between. The CDR3 region is CASSLSGAKTEAFF. The CDR3 DNA reads TGCGCCAGCAGCTTATCAGGGGCAAAAACTGAAGCTTTCTTT. Filled out from reference TRBV5-1 and TRBJ1-1, the complete variable domain reads KAGVTQTPRYLIKTRGQQVTLSCSPISGHRSVSWYQQTPGQGLQFLFEYFSETQRNKGNFPGRFSGRQFSNSRSEMNVSTLELGDSALYLCASSLSGAKTEAFFGQGTRLTVV.

The chain uses TRBV5-5 and TRBJ2-6; D uncertain. This CDR3 comprises 15 residues. Germline V gene lookup returns CDR1 SGHKS and CDR2 YYEKEE (reference sequence). Deletions cut 2 bases from V and 0 bases from J, with 6 bases between. Here the CDR3 DNA reads TGTGCCAGCAGCTTTCTCGGCTCTGGGGCCAACGTCCTGACTTTC. Its translation: CASSFLGSGANVLTF.

The V and J genes are TRBV30 and TRBJ2-3, with D perhaps matching TRBD2 (5 bases). The CDR3 consists of 12 residues. V was pared by 4 bases and J by 5 bases, with 10 bases between. Germline assignment: CDR1 GTSNPN and CDR2 SVGIG (reference sequence). Here the CDR3 reads CAWTLGLDTQYF. CDR3 nucleotides: TGTGCCTGGACCCTCGGACTAGATACGCAGTATTTT.

This clone was seen a single time. V is TRBV13 and J is TRBJ2-2; 9 bases line up with TRBD2. Germline-derived CDR1 and CDR2 are PRHDT and FYEKMQ (reference sequence). Trimming cost V 7 bases and J 0 bases; bases outside gene matches: 6. This CDR3 has 16 residues. The CDR3 here is CASTRASGANTGELFF. The DNA for the CDR3 is TGTGCCAGCACTCGAGCTAGCGGGGCGAACACCGGGGAGCTGTTTTTT. The variable domain in full, completed from reference TRBV13 and TRBJ2-2, reads AAGVIQSPRHLIKEKRETATLKCYPIPRHDTVYWYQQGPGQDPQFLISFYEKMQSDKGSIPDRFSAQQFSDYHSELNMSSLELGDSALYFCASTRASGANTGELFFGEGSRLTVL.

The rearrangement joins TRBV2 to TRBJ1-2; 7 nucleotides agree with TRBD1. Trimming cost V 5 bases and J 2 bases; bases outside gene matches: 5. CDR3 length: 14 amino acids. Germline V lookup: CDR1 SNHLY, CDR2 FYNNEI. CDR3 loop: CASSPGQTNYGYTF. The CDR3 region has the DNA TGTGCCAGCAGTCCGGGACAGACCAACTATGGCTACACCTTC.

The table lists this clone with a count of one. This chain links TRBV4-3 with TRBJ1-2, with a weak D call TRBD1 (5 bases). This CDR3 is 16 amino acids long. Trimming shortened V by 0 bases and J by 0 bases, and 11 bases separated the two germline ends. The germline gives CDR1 LGHNA, CDR2 YSLEER. CDR3 nucleotide sequence: TGCGCCAGCAGCCAAGAAGGGGTAGCGGCTAACTATGGCTACACCTTC. Translating gives CASSQEGVAANYGYTF.

This clone was observed once. The rearrangement uses TRBV4-1 and TRBJ2-5; 10 bases are shared with TRBD2. The CDR3 is made up of 14 amino acids. Germline V gives CDR1 MGHRA, CDR2 YSYEKL. Unmatched junction bases numbered 6, after V lost 4 bases and J lost 7 bases. The CDR3 sequence: CASSLAGGQGTQYF. CDR3 nucleotide sequence: TGCGCCAGCAGCCTAGCGGGGGGCCAGGGGACCCAGTACTTC.

The J gene is TRBJ2-5, the V gene TRBV10-2; D not certain. The germline CDR1 and CDR2 sequences are WSHSY and SAAADI. V gave up 5 bases and J gave up 5 bases, with 18 bases separating them. This CDR3 contains 15 residues. The CDR3 bases are TGCGCCAGCAGTTGGCTCGGCGGCGCCGGGGAGACCCAGTACTTC. This codes for CASSWLGGAGETQYF.

This clone was found a few times. The CDR3, as DNA: TGTGCCAGCAGTACCCGGGTGCGGCTAGAAAATGAAAAACTGTTTTTT. It specifies CASSTRVRLENEKLFF. The chain combines TRBV27 with TRBJ1-4; D is unresolved. The CDR3 contains 16 residues. CDR1 is MNHEY and CDR2 is SMNVEV in the germline V gene (reference sequence). V lost 5 bases, J lost 5 bases, and 18 bases lay in between.

This chain joins TRBV9 and TRBJ1-2, with D hard to call. The CDR3 is made up of 15 amino acids. In germline, CDR1 is SGDLS, CDR2 YYNGEE. V shed 0 bases and J shed 0 bases, with 9 bases lying between them. The CDR3 loop reads CASSVDARSNYGYTF. The CDR3 region has the DNA TGTGCCAGCAGCGTAGACGCCAGGTCTAACTATGGCTACACCTTC.

The genes are TRBV27 and TRBJ2-6; D is ambiguous. The CDR3 is made up of 17 amino acids. CDR1 MNHEY and CDR2 SMNVEV come from the germline V gene (reference sequence). Trimming shortened V by 5 bases and J by 0 bases, and 14 bases separated the two germline ends. The CDR3 loop is CASSVRSIDSGANVLTF. Here the CDR3 DNA reads TGTGCCAGCAGTGTCCGGTCTATTGACTCTGGGGCCAACGTCCTGACTTTC.

The rearrangement uses TRBV7-2 and TRBJ2-1; 8 nucleotides agree with TRBD2. Germline CDR1 SGHTA, CDR2 FQGNSA. CDR3 length: 14 residues. V was pared by 4 bases and J by 7 bases, with 6 bases of the junction left unmatched. The CDR3 reads CASSSYGTSNEQFF. The CDR3 nucleotides are TGTGCCAGCAGCTCCTACGGGACTAGTAATGAGCAGTTCTTC.

The gene calls are TRBV6-1 and TRBJ2-5; D is perhaps TRBD2 (6 bases). The DNA matches TRBJ2-7 better at its end, which makes the J call doubtful. The CDR3 covers 16 residues. The germline V gene has CDR1 MNHNS and CDR2 SASEGT. CDR3: CASSEGVGGIAYEQYF. DNA of the CDR3: TGTGCCAGCAGTGAAGGGGTTGGGGGGATAGCCTACGAGCAGTACTTC.

The rearrangement uses TRBV6-6 and TRBJ1-2, with D possibly matching TRBD1 (5 bases). Trimming pared 4 bases from V and 1 base from J, leaving 10 bases between. The CDR3 sequence is 14 residues long. Germline lookup yields CDR1 MNHNY and CDR2 SVGAGI (reference sequence). The CDR3 DNA follows: TGTGCCAGCAGTTCCCCCGACAGTAACTATGGCTACACCTTC. This gives the protein CASSSPDSNYGYTF.

This clone was seen more than once but under ten times. The chain has TRBV4-3 and TRBJ2-5; no definite D call. The DNA matches TRBJ2-7 better at its end, which makes the J call doubtful. Germline values: CDR1 LGHNA, CDR2 YSLEER. The CDR3 has 15 residues. CDR3 residues: CASSHVMESSYEQYF. The CDR3 DNA follows: TGCGCCAGCAGCCATGTGATGGAGAGCTCCTACGAGCAGTACTTC.

This clone was picked up a small number of times. The CDR3 loop is CASSSGGYQPQHF. CDR3 sequence (DNA): TGCGCCAGCAGCTCGGGGGGCTATCAGCCCCAGCATTTT. The chain combines TRBV4-1 with TRBJ1-5, with a possible D match to TRBD1 (6 bases). V lost 5 bases and J lost 5, with 10 bases in between. There are 13 residues in the CDR3. Germline values: CDR1 MGHRA, CDR2 YSYEKL.